This entry is about one T cell receptor (beta chain). Its antigen is unknown. The CDR3 loop spans 13 amino acids. V lost 0 bases and J 5 bases, leaving 7 bases between the germline ends. Per germline, CDR1 MNHEY and CDR2 SVGEGT. Clones were sequenced by immunoSEQ multiplex PCR, and TCRdb holds only the in-frame ones, with some missing. The sample consists of some 85,000 clones, around 87% of them appearing once. The data belong to a study of T cell responses to AZD1222 COVID-19 vaccine. Study conclusions and caveats: Of spike-specific TCRs, nearly half reportedly target regions left unmutated in variants.

The chain uses TRBV6-2 or TRBV6-3 and TRBJ2-5; no definite D call. This clonotype was sampled from an adult in good health. The starting material was peripheral blood, obtained on day 0 of AZD1222 vaccination. The CDR3 DNA is TGTGCCAGCAGTTACTCGAACCGCGAGACCCAGTACTTC. Translated, it gives CASSYSNRETQYF.